A single sample gave rise to the 2 T cell receptor beta chains below, sequenced in a study of shared clonotypes between healthy human individuals. This table comes from immunoSEQ multiplex PCR, and its TCRdb copy is limited to in-frame clones, with some not included. The table includes approximately 180,000 clones, 85% to 95% detected once. The specimen sequenced was naive CD4+ T cells sorted from blood. Noted subset: CD45RA+ positively selected. These receptors all stem from a woman in her twenties or thirties in good health.

V is TRBV19 and J is TRBJ2-4; possibly TRBD1 or TRBD2 for D (5 bases each). Looked up from germline, CDR1 is LNHDA and CDR2 is SQIVND (reference sequence). The CDR3 consists of 16 residues. Trimming removed 3 bases from V and 9 bases from J, with 21 bases in between. As DNA, the CDR3 is TGTGCCAGTAGTATCGGGGCAGGGAGCCAGGGTTTCATTCAGTACTTC. The encoded protein is CASSIGAGSQGFIQYF. The whole variable domain, filled in from reference TRBV19 and TRBJ2-4, reads DGGITQSPKYLFRKEGQNVTLSCEQNLNHDAMYWYRQDPGQGLRLIYYSQIVNDFQKGDIAEGYSVSREKKESFPLTVTSAQKNPTAFYLCASSIGAGSQGFIQYFGAGTRLSVL.

This clone has only a few counts. The chain recombines TRBV29-1 with TRBJ2-7, with 13 bases identical to TRBD2. The trim removed 4 bases at V and 9 bases at J, leaving 6 bases unmatched. The CDR3 runs to 13 residues. The germline gives CDR1 SQVTM, CDR2 ANQGSEA. This CDR3 is CSVATSGRVVQYF. The CDR3 DNA follows: TGCAGCGTTGCCACTAGCGGGAGGGTGGTGCAGTACTTC.